Detailed here is one T cell receptor beta chain. Its target is unknown. PCR was performed using 60 Vbeta and 13 Jbeta primers. Data came from immunoSEQ multiplex PCR; TCRdb stores just in-frame clones and leaves some out. Among 150,000 or so clones, almost 80% were seen once, and the ten largest hold approximately 1.4%. The entry originates in a study of cytomegalovirus exposure and HLA in healthy donors. CDR1 is DFQATT and CDR2 is SNEGSKA in the germline V gene (reference sequence). This CDR3 has 11 residues. The V end was cut by 6 bases, the J end by 6 bases, with 8 bases between. Findings and caveats of the study: Reportedly, fewer N-insertions than the approximately 650-donor mean appeared in an Asian-associated ancestry cluster in a later analysis.

This receptor was obtained from a man in his thirties or forties in good health and CMV-seronegative. The chain has TRBV20-1 and TRBJ2-2; D perhaps matches TRBD2 (6 bases). The sample taken for sequencing was PBMCs. The CDR3 loop reads CSARGPGELFF. In DNA, the CDR3 is TGCAGTGCGCGGGGTCCCGGGGAGCTGTTTTTT.